This T cell receptor beta chain was recovered during a study of T cells in Graves' hyperthyroidism and ophthalmopathy. Study results and limitations: The model's output predicted ophthalmopathy at a median of roughly 6.9 months prior to onset.

V was trimmed by 5 bases and J by 3 bases, leaving 11 bases between them. Per the germline V gene, CDR1 is SEHNR and CDR2 is FQNEAQ (reference sequence). CDR3 size: 13 residues. The table lists this clonotype with many counts. Its antigen remains unidentified. Researchers took RNA transcripts and amplified the TCR beta CDR3 regions from them. First-round RT-PCR with HTBI primers amplified the TCR CDR3 region. TCRdb independently ran MiXCR on the multiplex PCR reads; one entry per CDR3 protein. The data hold around 190,000 distinct CDR3 sequences, with about 18% observed a single time. Sequenced input: blood. The chain uses TRBV7-9 and TRBJ2-7, with D uncertain. The receptor was isolated from a woman between 50 and 59 years old with Graves' hyperthyroidism. The CDR3 is CASSRPQVYEQYF. CDR3 sequence (DNA): TGTGCCAGCAGCCGGCCCCAGGTCTACGAGCAGTACTTC.